A selection of T cell receptor beta chains follows, all from one sample in a study of blood T cell repertoires in COVID-19. Here immunoSEQ multiplex PCR was the method, and the copy in TCRdb shows in-frame clones only, minus some. The table records about 220,000 clones, 84% of them present only once. Sequencing was done on a sample of peripheral blood. The source is a woman aged 55 to 70 with acute or convalescent COVID-19. The CDR3 runs from the conserved cysteine through the conserved F or W. D genes are given only for firm matches. Rows may omit the clone size; those that give it use once, few, many or a size class.

clone size	V gene	J gene	D gene	CDR3 protein	CDR3 DNA
.	TRBV9	TRBJ2-3	.	CASSPNGVTDTQYF	TGTGCCAGCAGCCCAAATGGAGTTACAGATACGCAGTATTTT
.	TRBV21-1	TRBJ1-5	.	CASRDRRCFQPQHF	TGTGCCAGCAGGGACAGGCGTTGTTTTCAGCCCCAGCATTTT
.	TRBV25-1	TRBJ2-1	.	CASLAGPNNEQFF	TGTGCCAGCCTGGCGGGACCAAACAATGAGCAGTTCTTC
.	TRBV19	TRBJ1-2	TRBD1	CASSIRTGGGFGYTF	TGTGCCAGTAGTATAAGGACAGGAGGAGGGTTTGGCTACACCTTC
.	TRBV7-2	TRBJ1-2	TRBD1	CASRQGQEFLYGYTF	TGTGCCAGCAGACAGGGACAGGAATTCCTCTATGGCTACACCTTC
.	TRBV2	TRBJ1-2	.	CASSEGTDYGYTF	TGTGCCAGCAGTGAAGGGACAGACTATGGCTACACCTTC
once	TRBV5-1	TRBJ2-3	TRBD1	CASSLGQGVDTQYF	TGCGCCAGCAGCTTGGGACAGGGGGTGGATACGCAGTATTTT
.	TRBV2	TRBJ2-5	TRBD2	CASTWSSGGQETQYF	TGTGCCAGCACCTGGAGTAGCGGGGGGCAAGAGACCCAGTACTTC
.	TRBV5-1	TRBJ2-3	.	CASSNPSTDTQYF	TGCGCCAGCAGTAATCCCAGCACAGATACGCAGTATTTT
.	TRBV18	TRBJ1-6	TRBD1	CASSPGTGASNSPLHF	TGTGCCAGCTCACCAGGTACAGGGGCAAGTAATTCACCCCTCCACTTT
.	TRBV2	TRBJ2-5	.	CASSLDRYQETQYF	TGTGCCAGCAGCCTAGACAGGTACCAAGAGACCCAGTACTTC
.	TRBV3-1/TRBV3-2	TRBJ2-1	.	CASSQDRGLPTYNEQFF	TGTGCCAGCAGCCAAGATCGTGGACTCCCTACCTACAATGAGCAGTTCTTC
few	TRBV18	TRBJ1-1	.	CASSPQTEIAFF	TGTGCCAGCTCACCCCAGACAGAAATAGCTTTCTTT
.	TRBV7-2	TRBJ1-2	TRBD1	CASSLTGVNYGYTF	TGTGCCAGCAGCTTAACAGGGGTTAACTATGGCTACACCTTC
.	TRBV7-3	TRBJ1-2	TRBD1	CASSSGTGSGYTF	TGTGCCAGCAGCTCCGGGACAGGATCTGGCTACACCTTC
.	TRBV29-1	TRBJ1-2	TRBD1	CSVWTGSYGYTF	TGCAGCGTTTGGACAGGGTCCTATGGCTACACCTTC
few	TRBV7-3	TRBJ2-3	.	CASSSQGQGTDTQYF	TGTGCCAGCAGCTCACAGGGTCAGGGAACAGATACGCAGTATTTT
.	TRBV6-2/TRBV6-3	TRBJ2-5	TRBD2	CASSAGGETQYF	TGTGCCAGCAGCGCGGGGGGGGAGACCCAGTACTTC
once	TRBV6-1	TRBJ1-3	.	CASSEFLEKRDGNTIYF	TGTGCCAGCAGTGAATTTTTGGAAAAACGGGATGGAAACACCATATATTTT
.	TRBV28	TRBJ2-2	TRBD1	CASSPPLGTGLSGELFF	TGTGCCAGCAGTCCACCCCTCGGGACAGGTTTATCCGGGGAGCTGTTTTTT
few	TRBV28	TRBJ1-5	.	CASSPDGRNNQPQHF	TGTGCCAGCAGTCCCGATGGCCGAAACAATCAGCCCCAGCATTTT
once	TRBV7-9	TRBJ2-7	TRBD1	CASSSHRGQGAREQYF	TGTGCCAGCAGCTCCCATCGAGGACAGGGGGCTCGCGAGCAGTACTTC
.	TRBV5-4	TRBJ2-7	TRBD1	CASSQGQGASYEQYF	TGTGCCAGCAGTCAAGGACAGGGGGCATCCTACGAGCAGTACTTC
.	TRBV5-1	TRBJ2-7	TRBD1	CASSQGQGRNEQYF	TGCGCCAGCAGCCAAGGACAGGGTCGAAACGAGCAGTACTTC
.	TRBV11-2	TRBJ1-3	TRBD1	CASSRVGQGASGNTIYF	TGTGCCAGCAGCCGGGTGGGACAGGGGGCTTCTGGAAACACCATATATTTT
once	TRBV9	TRBJ2-1	.	CASSVAGVHNEQFF	TGTGCCAGCAGCGTAGCGGGGGTGCACAATGAGCAGTTCTTC
.	TRBV19	TRBJ2-3	.	CASTQADTQYF	TGTGCCAGTACTCAGGCAGATACGCAGTATTTT
.	TRBV12-3/TRBV12-4	TRBJ1-1	.	CASSLGGREAFF	TGTGCCAGCAGCCTAGGGGGTAGGGAAGCTTTCTTT
.	TRBV7-9	TRBJ2-7	TRBD1	CASTGTGTYEQYF	TGTGCCAGCACCGGGACAGGCACCTACGAGCAGTACTTC
.	TRBV14	TRBJ2-5	.	CASSRLGVQETQYF	TGTGCCAGCAGCCGCCTCGGGGTGCAAGAGACCCAGTACTTC
once	TRBV28	TRBJ1-4	.	CASSLVKKPHEKLFF	TGTGCCAGCAGTTTGGTAAAAAAGCCTCATGAAAAACTGTTTTTT
few	TRBV28	TRBJ1-5	TRBD1	CASSFSQGVGQPQHF	TGTGCCAGCAGTTTCAGTCAGGGGGTTGGTCAGCCCCAGCATTTT
.	TRBV2	TRBJ1-6	TRBD1	CASSAPARDSSSPLHF	TGTGCCAGCAGTGCCCCGGCCCGGGACAGTAGTTCACCCCTCCACTTT